Listed below are T cell receptor beta chains from one sample, sequenced in a study of cytomegalovirus exposure and HLA in healthy donors. Data came from immunoSEQ multiplex PCR; TCRdb stores just in-frame clones and leaves some out. The sample holds around 110,000 clones, roughly 9.9% seen once. Sequencing input: PBMCs. All receptors come from a man younger than 40 in good health and CMV-seronegative. The CDR3 runs from the conserved cysteine through the conserved F or W. D genes are given only for firm matches. Clone size is not always given. Where it is, it says once, few, many or a class for expanded clones.

cdr3_length,v_call,clone_size,d_call,j_call,cdr3_nt,cdr3_aa
16,TRBV7-8,NA,TRBD2,TRBJ2-5,TGTGCCAGCAGCTCAAGGGAGGGGAGGGCCCAAGAGACCCAGTACTTC,CASSSREGRAQETQYF
13,TRBV6-5,once,NA,TRBJ2-7,TGTGCCAGCAGCCCCCTGTTTTACTACGAGCAGTACTTC,CASSPLFYYEQYF
15,TRBV19,NA,NA,TRBJ2-1,TGTGCCAGTAGTGCCCAGGAGGGGGCAAGGAATGAGCAGTTCTTC,CASSAQEGARNEQFF
16,TRBV19,NA,TRBD2,TRBJ2-1,TGTGCCAGTAGTAAGACTAGCGGGAGTACGTTCAATGAGCAGTTCTTC,CASSKTSGSTFNEQFF
15,TRBV5-1,few,TRBD2,TRBJ2-2,TGCGCCAGCAGCCCCAGCGGGGGTTACACCGGGGAGCTGTTTTTT,CASSPSGGYTGELFF
14,TRBV9,few,TRBD2,TRBJ2-5,TGTGCCAGCAGCGCTACTAGCGGGAAAGAGACCCAGTACTTC,CASSATSGKETQYF
15,TRBV5-1,NA,TRBD1,TRBJ2-1,TGCGCCAGCAGCTTAGGGGACAGGGATCTGAATGAGCAGTTCTTC,CASSLGDRDLNEQFF
15,TRBV2,few,TRBD1,TRBJ2-5,TGTGCCAGCAGGCCGAGGCCGACAGGGTCAGAGACCCAGTACTTC,CASRPRPTGSETQYF
14,TRBV7-9,NA,TRBD1,TRBJ2-5,TGTGCCAGCAGCCCGCGGACAGGGGTAGAGACCCAGTACTTC,CASSPRTGVETQYF
14,TRBV4-3,many,NA,TRBJ1-2,TGCGCCAGCAGCCAAGAGCGGCAGCTCTATGGCTACACCTTC,CASSQERQLYGYTF
12,TRBV29-1,NA,TRBD1,TRBJ2-7,TGCAGCGCGAGACAGGGGGCCAACGAGCAGTACTTC,CSARQGANEQYF
18,TRBV7-3,NA,TRBD1,TRBJ2-2,TGTGCCAGCAGCTTATTTGCCCCGGGACAGGGGGTCCCCGGGGAGCTGTTTTTT,CASSLFAPGQGVPGELFF
15,TRBV6-5,medium-sized,TRBD2,TRBJ2-3,TGTGCCAGCAGCCTCGGGGGGGTAGCAACAGATACGCAGTATTTT,CASSLGGVATDTQYF
16,TRBV7-9,few,NA,TRBJ2-3,TGTGCCAGCAGCTTAGCGTGGGGCGCGAACACAGATACGCAGTATTTT,CASSLAWGANTDTQYF
18,TRBV5-4,NA,TRBD2,TRBJ2-5,TGTGCCAGCAGCTTACTTCTGTCGGCCGCGGGAGGGGTAGAGACCCAGTACTTC,CASSLLLSAAGGVETQYF
14,TRBV2,many,NA,TRBJ1-6,TGTGCCAGCAGTAGACAGGATTATAATTCACCCCTCCACTTT,CASSRQDYNSPLHF
12,TRBV30,NA,NA,TRBJ2-3,TGTGCCTGGAAGGGAGTGGTAGATACGCAGTATTTT,CAWKGVVDTQYF
15,TRBV28,NA,NA,TRBJ1-3,TGTGCCAGCAGTTTACGCCCGAGCTCTGGAAACACCATATATTTT,CASSLRPSSGNTIYF
13,TRBV6-5,NA,NA,TRBJ1-2,TGTGCCAGCAGTTACGCAGGGCGGAGCGGCTACACCTTC,CASSYAGRSGYTF
13,TRBV6-1,few,TRBD1,TRBJ1-2,TGTGCCAGCAGGGGCAGGGGGGACTATGGCTACACCTTC,CASRGRGDYGYTF
14,TRBV7-9,NA,TRBD2,TRBJ2-5,TGTGCCAGCAGGGGACTAGCGGGAGCTGAGACCCAGTACTTC,CASRGLAGAETQYF
16,TRBV7-9,NA,TRBD2,TRBJ2-3,TGTGCCAGCAGCGCGACTAGCGGGAAGGCGGTAGATACGCAGTATTTT,CASSATSGKAVDTQYF
14,TRBV18,NA,TRBD1,TRBJ2-7,TGTGCCAGCTCACTCGGGGACAGGGACTACGAGCAGTACTTC,CASSLGDRDYEQYF
15,TRBV6-6,NA,TRBD1,TRBJ2-5,TGTGCCAGCAGTTACGGGGGACAGGGGCAAGAGACCCAGTACTTC,CASSYGGQGQETQYF
16,TRBV27,NA,TRBD1,TRBJ2-1,TGTGCCAGCAGTTTGGGGAAAGGGGGCGGTTTTAATGAGCAGTTCTTC,CASSLGKGGGFNEQFF
14,TRBV19,few,TRBD1,TRBJ1-1,TGTGCCAGTAGGAAACAGGGGATGAACACTGAAGCTTTCTTT,CASRKQGMNTEAFF
15,TRBV2,NA,NA,TRBJ1-3,TGTGCCGGGAGGAAGGGACCTCGCTCTGGAAACACCATATATTTT,CAGRKGPRSGNTIYF
15,TRBV28,NA,NA,TRBJ1-1,TGTGCCAGCAGTTACCCTGGACAGATGAACACTGAAGCTTTCTTT,CASSYPGQMNTEAFF
12,TRBV25-1,NA,NA,TRBJ1-2,TGTGCCAGCAGTCTACAGAAGAGTGGCTACACCTTC,CASSLQKSGYTF
14,TRBV28,few,NA,TRBJ1-4,TGTGCCAGCAGTTTACTGCAGGGATCGGAAAAACTGTTTTTT,CASSLLQGSEKLFF
15,TRBV18,NA,TRBD1,TRBJ2-7,TGTGCCAGCTCACCACCGGGACAGGGTATCTACGAGCAGTACTTC,CASSPPGQGIYEQYF
14,TRBV5-1,few,NA,TRBJ1-1,TGCGCCAGCAGCGACAGCGGACAGCGGGGGGAAGCTTTCTTT,CASSDSGQRGEAFF
15,TRBV7-6,NA,TRBD1,TRBJ1-3,TGTGCCAGCAGCTTAACAGGGGGCTATGGAAACACCATATATTTT,CASSLTGGYGNTIYF
14,TRBV2,NA,TRBD1,TRBJ2-7,TGTGCCAGCATCCAGGACAGGATCACCTACGAGCAGTACTTC,CASIQDRITYEQYF
15,TRBV5-1,few,TRBD1,TRBJ1-4,TGCGCCAGCAGCTTGGCCGGGACAGGGAATGAAAAACTGTTTTTT,CASSLAGTGNEKLFF
14,TRBV19,few,TRBD2,TRBJ2-3,TGTGCCAGTAGTATGGGACTAGCGGGGTATACGCAGTATTTT,CASSMGLAGYTQYF
14,TRBV7-6,few,NA,TRBJ1-1,TGTGCCAGCACGAGACAGGTCGGAAACACTGAAGCTTTCTTT,CASTRQVGNTEAFF
13,TRBV28,NA,NA,TRBJ2-3,TGTGCCAACAACAGGGCCGGTACAGATACGCAGTATTTT,CANNRAGTDTQYF
14,TRBV5-1,NA,NA,TRBJ2-5,TGCGCCAGCAGCTTGGTCGGTCGCCAAGAGACCCAGTACTTC,CASSLVGRQETQYF
16,TRBV19,few,NA,TRBJ1-2,TGTGCCAGTAGTTATGTGCAGGGGCGTCACACCTATGGCTACACCTTC,CASSYVQGRHTYGYTF
15,TRBV10-3,NA,NA,TRBJ1-6,TGTGCCATCAGTGTGGAGGGTTTAGGGAATTCACCCCTCCACTTT,CAISVEGLGNSPLHF
13,TRBV2,few,TRBD1,TRBJ1-1,TGTGCCAGCAGTGCCGACAGGGACTCTGAAGCTTTCTTT,CASSADRDSEAFF
16,TRBV4-3,few,NA,TRBJ1-4,TGCGCCAGCAGCCAAGTAGGGGGTGCAACTAATGAAAAACTGTTTTTT,CASSQVGGATNEKLFF
17,TRBV7-2,few,TRBD1,TRBJ1-2,TGTGCCAGCAGCCTGAGTGGACAGGGTCGAACTAACTATGGCTACACCTTC,CASSLSGQGRTNYGYTF
15,TRBV10-3,few,TRBD2,TRBJ2-1,TGTGCCATCAGTGAGGTGGCTAGCGGTCACAATGAGCAGTTCTTC,CAISEVASGHNEQFF
16,TRBV4-2,NA,TRBD2,TRBJ2-7,TGTGCCAGCAGCCAAGATTTGGGACTAGCAGCCTACGAGCAGTACTTC,CASSQDLGLAAYEQYF
17,TRBV4-2,NA,NA,TRBJ1-5,TGTGCCAGCAGCCAAGGAGAACAGGGTTGGGGCAATCAGCCCCAGCATTTT,CASSQGEQGWGNQPQHF
14,TRBV9,few,NA,TRBJ2-7,TGTGCCAGCAGCCCGTCCGGGAAGCGAAACGAGCAGTACTTC,CASSPSGKRNEQYF
14,TRBV6-5,few,NA,TRBJ1-2,TGTGCCAGCAGTACCTCACGCGAGAACTATGGCTACACCTTC,CASSTSRENYGYTF
13,TRBV7-9,NA,TRBD1,TRBJ2-7,TGTGCCAGCAGTTATACAGGGGGGAACGAGCAGTACTTC,CASSYTGGNEQYF
17,TRBV10-1,NA,TRBD2,TRBJ2-1,TGCGCCAGCAGTGACGGTCGAACTAGCGGGAGACTAAATGAGCAGTTCTTC,CASSDGRTSGRLNEQFF
13,TRBV4-1,few,NA,TRBJ2-1,TGCGCCAGCAGCCACCCCCAAGAGGTGCCCCCACTCTTC,CASSHPQEVPPLF
14,TRBV6-5,few,NA,TRBJ1-3,TGTGCCAGCAAGGCCAGGGGATCTGGAAACACCATATATTTT,CASKARGSGNTIYF
16,TRBV15,few,NA,TRBJ2-7,TGTGCCACCAGCAGAGATCGGTTACGGACAGCTAACGAGCAGTACTTC,CATSRDRLRTANEQYF
12,TRBV10-3,NA,NA,TRBJ2-5,TGTGCCATCAGTGTCGGGGGAAGTGAGCAGTACTTC,CAISVGGSEQYF
10,TRBV7-9,NA,NA,TRBJ1-1,TGTGCCACCATGAACACTGAAGCTTTCTTT,CATMNTEAFF
11,TRBV28,few,NA,TRBJ2-3,TGTGCCACCGGAGGCACAGATACGCAGTATTTT,CATGGTDTQYF
14,TRBV28,few,NA,TRBJ2-7,TGTGCCAGCAGTTTGAGTACAAGGGGGAACGAGCAGTACTTC,CASSLSTRGNEQYF
14,TRBV28,few,TRBD2,TRBJ2-1,TGTGCCAGCAGTTTACCGGCTAGCGGGAGGTCCCAGTTCTTC,CASSLPASGRSQFF
14,TRBV5-4,few,NA,TRBJ2-5,TGTGCCAGCAGCAACGGGGGGCCAGGGGAGACCCAGTACTTC,CASSNGGPGETQYF